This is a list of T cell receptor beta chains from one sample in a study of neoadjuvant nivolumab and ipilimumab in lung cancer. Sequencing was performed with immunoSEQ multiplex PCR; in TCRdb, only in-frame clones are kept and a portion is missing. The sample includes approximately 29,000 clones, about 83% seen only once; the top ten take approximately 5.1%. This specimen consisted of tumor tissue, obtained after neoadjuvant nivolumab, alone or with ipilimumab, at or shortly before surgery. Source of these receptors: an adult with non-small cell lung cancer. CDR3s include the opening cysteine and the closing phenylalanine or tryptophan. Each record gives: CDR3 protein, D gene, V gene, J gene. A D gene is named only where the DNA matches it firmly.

CDR3aa: CASSPLGTGYSPLHF; d_gene: NA; v_gene: TRBV11-2; j_gene: TRBJ1-6
CDR3aa: CASSYSSGMETQYF; d_gene: NA; v_gene: TRBV6-5; j_gene: TRBJ2-5
CDR3aa: CASSYTGGSTDTQYF; d_gene: TRBD1; v_gene: TRBV5-1; j_gene: TRBJ2-3
CDR3aa: CASSDSLQETQYF; d_gene: NA; v_gene: TRBV2; j_gene: TRBJ2-5
CDR3aa: CASRAIGLAGFEQFF; d_gene: TRBD2; v_gene: TRBV5-1; j_gene: TRBJ2-1
CDR3aa: CASSEVLAGSYEQYF; d_gene: TRBD2; v_gene: TRBV6-1; j_gene: TRBJ2-7
CDR3aa: CASSFQGYSSSPLHF; d_gene: NA; v_gene: TRBV7-2; j_gene: TRBJ1-6
CDR3aa: CASSQVQGASYEQYF; d_gene: TRBD1; v_gene: TRBV4-3; j_gene: TRBJ2-7
CDR3aa: CASSLQGADTEAFF; d_gene: TRBD1; v_gene: TRBV18; j_gene: TRBJ1-1
CDR3aa: CASSRDREDSPLHF; d_gene: TRBD1; v_gene: TRBV7-8; j_gene: TRBJ1-6
CDR3aa: CASSRITSTDTQYF; d_gene: NA; v_gene: TRBV6-5; j_gene: TRBJ2-3
CDR3aa: CAWRRGQSTGELFF; d_gene: NA; v_gene: TRBV30; j_gene: TRBJ2-2
CDR3aa: CASSPPGGIRETQYF; d_gene: TRBD1; v_gene: TRBV11-2; j_gene: TRBJ2-5